The rows below give T cell receptor beta chains drawn from one sample of a study of control samples from healthy donors and cancer patients. Clones were sequenced by immunoSEQ multiplex PCR, and TCRdb holds only the in-frame ones, with some missing. This sample carries about 150,000 clones, 85% to 95% of them seen once, and the ten largest clones take around 6.1%. Material: blood. The receptors derive from a man in his forties in good health. CDR3s include the opening cysteine and the closing phenylalanine or tryptophan. A D gene is named only where the DNA matches it firmly.

j_gene: TRBJ1-2; v_gene: TRBV7-8; d_gene: TRBD1; CDR3nt: TGTGCCAGCAGCTTTCGGACAGGGGGAGATGGCTACACCTTC; CDR3aa: CASSFRTGGDGYTF
j_gene: TRBJ2-7; v_gene: TRBV7-2; d_gene: NA; CDR3nt: TGTGCCAGCAGCCGGGGACACTCCTACGAGCAGTACTTC; CDR3aa: CASSRGHSYEQYF
j_gene: TRBJ2-7; v_gene: TRBV11-3; d_gene: TRBD1; CDR3nt: TGTGCCAGCAGCGAAACCCAGGGACAGTTCTACGAGCAGTACTTC; CDR3aa: CASSETQGQFYEQYF
j_gene: TRBJ1-2; v_gene: TRBV6-6; d_gene: NA; CDR3nt: TGTGCCAGCAGTTACACCGGACAGCGGGGCTATGGCTACACCTTC; CDR3aa: CASSYTGQRGYGYTF
j_gene: TRBJ1-1; v_gene: TRBV2; d_gene: TRBD1; CDR3nt: TGTGCCAGCAGTGAAGGGCAGGGGGCGCTTTGGACTGAAGCTTTCTTT; CDR3aa: CASSEGQGALWTEAFF
j_gene: TRBJ1-5; v_gene: TRBV27; d_gene: NA; CDR3nt: TGTGCCAGCAGTTTAACTCGACAGGACAATCAGCCCCAGCATTTT; CDR3aa: CASSLTRQDNQPQHF
j_gene: TRBJ1-2; v_gene: TRBV6-2/TRBV6-3; d_gene: NA; CDR3nt: TGTGCCAGCAGTGACCAACAGGCGTATGGCTACACCTTC; CDR3aa: CASSDQQAYGYTF
j_gene: TRBJ2-1; v_gene: TRBV18; d_gene: TRBD1; CDR3nt: TGTGCCAGCTCACCTAGGACAGGGGACAATGAGCAGTTCTTC; CDR3aa: CASSPRTGDNEQFF
j_gene: TRBJ1-2; v_gene: TRBV6-6; d_gene: NA; CDR3nt: TGTGCCAGCAGACCGACGGGACGCGGGGGCTACACCTTC; CDR3aa: CASRPTGRGGYTF
j_gene: TRBJ2-5; v_gene: TRBV3-1/TRBV3-2; d_gene: TRBD1; CDR3nt: TGTGCCAGCAGCTCCAGGGGGCGGGAGACCCAGTACTTC; CDR3aa: CASSSRGRETQYF
j_gene: TRBJ1-1; v_gene: TRBV5-1; d_gene: NA; CDR3nt: TGCGCCAGCAGCTTGGCAGGGAGCACTGAAGCTTTCTTT; CDR3aa: CASSLAGSTEAFF
j_gene: TRBJ1-2; v_gene: TRBV11-2; d_gene: NA; CDR3nt: TGTGCCAGCAGCAGAACGGAGGGAGGCTATGGCTACACCTTC; CDR3aa: CASSRTEGGYGYTF
j_gene: TRBJ1-4; v_gene: TRBV18; d_gene: NA; CDR3nt: TGTGCCAGCTCATTACACGGGCCCGGACAGCTAGAAAAACTGTTTTTT; CDR3aa: CASSLHGPGQLEKLFF
j_gene: TRBJ2-4; v_gene: TRBV4-1; d_gene: NA; CDR3nt: TGCGCCAGCAGCCAAGATGAGGGGTCAATAGCCAAAAACATTCAGTACTTC; CDR3aa: CASSQDEGSIAKNIQYF
j_gene: TRBJ2-4; v_gene: TRBV10-3; d_gene: TRBD1; CDR3nt: TGTGCCATCAGTGACTCGGGGACAGGAGCCAAAAACATTCAGTACTTC; CDR3aa: CAISDSGTGAKNIQYF
j_gene: TRBJ1-4; v_gene: TRBV10-3; d_gene: NA; CDR3nt: TGTGCCATCAGTAGGGGAGCTAATGAAAAACTGTTTTTT; CDR3aa: CAISRGANEKLFF
j_gene: TRBJ1-1; v_gene: TRBV30; d_gene: NA; CDR3nt: TGTGCCTGGAGTGTTGATGGGGGCAACACTGAAGCTTTCTTT; CDR3aa: CAWSVDGGNTEAFF
j_gene: TRBJ1-6; v_gene: TRBV3-1/TRBV3-2; d_gene: NA; CDR3nt: TGTGCCAGCAGCCAAGATCGGGGCCATAATTCACCCCTCCACTTT; CDR3aa: CASSQDRGHNSPLHF
j_gene: TRBJ1-2; v_gene: TRBV7-9; d_gene: TRBD1; CDR3nt: TGTGCCAGACAGGGGGAGGATGGCTACACCTTC; CDR3aa: CARQGEDGYTF
j_gene: TRBJ1-5; v_gene: TRBV7-2; d_gene: NA; CDR3nt: TGTGCCAGCAGCGCCGAAGGCAATCAGCCCCAGCATTTT; CDR3aa: CASSAEGNQPQHF
j_gene: TRBJ2-7; v_gene: TRBV28; d_gene: TRBD1; CDR3nt: TGTGTCAGCAGAAGACAGGGGAGCTACGAGCAGTACTTC; CDR3aa: CVSRRQGSYEQYF
j_gene: TRBJ1-2; v_gene: TRBV7-9; d_gene: NA; CDR3nt: TGTGCCAGCAGCTTAGTATCTATGGGGGGCTACACCTTC; CDR3aa: CASSLVSMGGYTF
j_gene: TRBJ1-6; v_gene: TRBV6-2/TRBV6-3; d_gene: NA; CDR3nt: TGTGCCAGCAGTTACCCGGACAGCTATTCACCCCTCCACTTT; CDR3aa: CASSYPDSYSPLHF
j_gene: TRBJ2-7; v_gene: TRBV7-9; d_gene: TRBD1; CDR3nt: TGTGCCAGCAGCTTACCGGGACAGGGCCACGAGCAGTACTTC; CDR3aa: CASSLPGQGHEQYF